The 21 T cell receptor beta chains reported below all come from one sample, sequenced in a study of CD8 T cells in ankylosing spondylitis. In TCRdb, the 5' RACE reads were re-called with MiXCR into one record per CDR3 protein. The sample gives some 130,000 distinct CDR3 sequences, around 15% of which show up once; around 3% is in the top ten. Sequenced sample: blood, either unsorted or a sorted T cell fraction (not recorded which). These receptors were taken from a female donor with ankylosing spondylitis or in good health (not recorded which).

This clonotype occurred many times. The chain uses TRBV5-1 and TRBJ1-1; D ambiguous. CDR1 SGHRS and CDR2 YFSETQ come from the germline V gene. With 1 base removed from V and 4 bases from J, the gap between germline ends came to 14 bases. The CDR3 is 15 amino acids. The DNA of the CDR3 is TGCGCCAGCAGCTTGTTCGACTCCTTCGTCACTGAAGCTTTCTTT. This codes for CASSLFDSFVTEAFF.

This chain links TRBV20-1 with TRBJ2-1; D uncertain. The ends were cut back, 3 bases at V and 7 bases at J, with 10 bases in the middle. Germline CDR1 DFQATT, CDR2 SNEGSKA (reference sequence). CDR3 length equals 12 residues. CDR3 region: CSASLPPNEQFF. The CDR3 region has the DNA TGCAGTGCTAGTCTCCCTCCTAATGAGCAGTTCTTC.

The table lists this clonotype with a few counts. The genes are TRBV12-3 or TRBV12-4 and TRBJ1-2; 8 nucleotides agree with TRBD1. V was clipped by 2 bases and J by 8 bases; unmatched bases: 4. This CDR3 region has 13 residues. CDR3 DNA sequence: TGTGCCAGCAGTTTACTACAGGGGGAGGGCTACACCTTC. Residues: CASSLLQGEGYTF.

This clonotype was seen more than once but under ten times. V gene TRBV14 combines with J gene TRBJ2-1, with TRBD2 matching 8 bases. Looked up from germline, CDR1 is SGHDN and CDR2 is FVKESK. The J segment lost 3 bases and the V segment lost 4 bases, leaving 5 bases of the junction unmatched. The length of the CDR3 is 15 residues. CDR3 amino acids: CASSRTGTSYNEQFF. CDR3 DNA sequence: TGTGCCAGCAGCCGAACCGGGACTAGCTACAATGAGCAGTTCTTC. The variable domain in full, completed from reference TRBV14 and TRBJ2-1, reads EAGVTQFPSHSVIEKGQTVTLRCDPISGHDNLYWYRRVMGKEIKFLLHFVKESKQDESGMPNNRFLAERTGGTYSTLKVQPAELEDSGVYFCASSRTGTSYNEQFFGPGTRLTVL.

The chain carries TRBV12-3 or TRBV12-4 and TRBJ2-7; 8 bases agree with TRBD1. The CDR3 covers 17 residues. V was clipped by 7 bases and J by 0 bases; unmatched bases: 14. The CDR3 is CASNSSRTGTSSYEQYF. The CDR3 DNA reads TGTGCCAGCAACTCTTCCCGGACAGGGACCAGCTCCTACGAGCAGTACTTC.

This clonotype was recorded at least ten times. This chain uses TRBV20-1 with TRBJ2-3; 9 nucleotides line up with TRBD2. The length of the CDR3 is 16 residues. V trimming: 1 base; J trimming: 4 bases; junction bases outside the gene matches: 9. CDR1 and CDR2 (germline): DFQATT, SNEGSKA (reference sequence). CDR3 residues: CSARVLLAGGSDTQYF. The CDR3 DNA sequence: TGCAGTGCTAGAGTCCTTCTGGCGGGGGGGTCAGATACGCAGTATTTT.

This clonotype occurred many times. The CDR3 nucleotides are TGTGCCACCAGCAGAGATCGGGAAGGCTACACCTTC. It codes for CATSRDREGYTF. The rearrangement joins TRBV15 to TRBJ1-2; the D is unclear. The germline V gene has CDR1 LNHNV and CDR2 YYDKDF (reference sequence). With 0 bases removed from V and 8 bases from J, the gap between germline ends came to 7 bases. The CDR3 length is 12 residues. Supplemented by reference TRBV15 and TRBJ1-2, the full variable domain reads DAMVIQNPRYQVTQFGKPVTLSCSQTLNHNVMYWYQQKSSQAPKLLFHYYDKDFNNEADTPDNFQSRRPNTSFCFLDIRSPGLGDTAMYLCATSRDREGYTFGSGTRLTVV.

V usage is TRBV5-6 and J usage is TRBJ2-5; no firm D call. The V and J ends lost 1 base and 5 bases respectively, with 12 bases between them. CDR1 and CDR2 (germline): SGHDT, YYEEEE. CDR3 size: 14 residues. The CDR3: CASSLRSVGETQYF. DNA of the CDR3: TGTGCCAGCAGCTTGCGGTCGGTCGGGGAGACCCAGTACTTC.

The rearrangement uses TRBV5-1 and TRBJ2-2; no clear D gene. This CDR3 contains 14 residues. CDR1 SGHRS and CDR2 YFSETQ come from the germline V gene. V lost 0 bases and J lost 6, with 9 bases in between. CDR3 DNA sequence: TGCGCCAGCAGCTTGGGTCCAGAGTCCGGGGAGCTGTTTTTT. Protein product: CASSLGPESGELFF.

This clonotype has at least ten counts. The chain has TRBV20-1 and TRBJ2-7; D unresolved. Trimming left V 6 bases short and J 6 bases short, with 15 bases between. Germline V lookup: CDR1 DFQATT, CDR2 SNEGSKA (reference sequence). The CDR3 extends over 12 amino acids. CDR3: CSAIDRDIEQYF. CDR3 DNA: TGCAGTGCCATAGACCGAGATATCGAGCAGTACTTC.

The sample holds a few counts of this clonotype. The CDR3 here is CASSLAGPNNEQFF. In nucleotides, the CDR3 is TGCGCCAGCAGCTTGGCCGGGCCAAACAATGAGCAGTTCTTC. V gene TRBV5-1 combines with J gene TRBJ2-1; D call uncertain. This CDR3 region has 14 residues. With 0 bases removed from V and 5 bases from J, the gap between germline ends came to 9 bases. Germline values: CDR1 SGHRS, CDR2 YFSETQ.

The CDR3 spells CSARTVQETQYF. The CDR3 nucleotides read TGCAGTGCTAGGACTGTACAAGAGACCCAGTACTTC. The chain combines TRBV20-1 with TRBJ2-5; D call uncertain. Trimming removed 3 bases from V and 2 bases from J, with 7 bases in between. Germline-derived CDR1 and CDR2 are DFQATT and SNEGSKA (reference sequence). This CDR3 is 12 amino acids long.

In its sample, this clonotype was seen a few times. The V call is TRBV20-1, the J call TRBJ2-1; D unresolved. CDR3 size: 14 residues. CDR1 is DFQATT, CDR2 SNEGSKA, per germline (reference sequence). Trimming took off 5 bases at V and 0 bases at J, with 11 bases between the two ends. The CDR3 DNA reads TGCAGTGCTCCCCCGGGTAGCTCCTACAATGAGCAGTTCTTC. This gives the protein CSAPPGSSYNEQFF.

Many counts were recorded for this clonotype. The genes are TRBV6-1 and TRBJ1-4, with 7 bases that match TRBD1. V lost 1 base, J lost 0 bases, and 8 bases stayed unmatched. The germline CDR1 and CDR2 sequences are MNHNS and SASEGT. The CDR3 has 18 residues. The DNA for the CDR3 is TGTGCCAGCAGTGAAGGGGGGACAGCTTTTGCAACTAATGAAAAACTGTTTTTT. This gives the protein CASSEGGTAFATNEKLFF.

This rearrangement joins TRBV20-1 to TRBJ2-7; a possible D gene is TRBD1 (6 bases). V was shortened by 4 bases and J by 3 bases, with 10 bases between the two germline ends. The CDR3 sequence is 12 residues long. From germline, CDR1 is DFQATT and CDR2 SNEGSKA (reference sequence). CDR3 coding DNA: TGCAGTGCTACGAAAGGGGGCTACGAGCAGTACTTC. It is translated as CSATKGGYEQYF.

V usage is TRBV6-5 and J usage is TRBJ2-7, with D unresolved. CDR1 and CDR2 from the germline V gene are MNHEY and SVGAGI. Trimming left V 6 bases short and J 5 bases short, with 8 bases between. The CDR3 sequence is 11 residues long. CDR3 loop: CASSDTHEQYF. CDR3 sequence (DNA): TGTGCCAGCAGCGACACCCACGAGCAGTACTTC.

This clonotype showed up just a few times. The chain is built from TRBV12-3 or TRBV12-4 and TRBJ1-2; the D is unclear. This CDR3 has 14 amino acids. The ends were cut back, 6 bases at V and 4 bases at J, with 15 bases in the middle. CDR3 DNA: TGTGCCAGCAGACAGACATCAGTAGCCTATGGCTACACCTTC. This translates into CASRQTSVAYGYTF.

The chain combines TRBV5-1 with TRBJ2-7, with a weak D call TRBD1 (6 bases). Germline values: CDR1 SGHRS, CDR2 YFSETQ. The CDR3 contains 14 residues. The V end was cut by 0 bases, the J end by 3 bases, with 10 bases between. CDR3 in amino acids: CASSLVTGIYEQYF. CDR3 sequence (DNA): TGCGCCAGCAGCTTGGTAACAGGGATCTACGAGCAGTACTTC.

In regard to this clonotype: A much bigger clone sits one base away, suggesting this may be a read error. This chain connects TRBV14 to TRBJ2-1; D is possibly TRBD2 (5 bases). The CDR3 loop spans 12 amino acids. Trimming left V 4 bases short and J 8 bases short, with 9 bases between. CDR1 and CDR2 (germline): SGHDN, FVKESK. This chain's CDR3 is CASSRTHDEQFF. DNA for the CDR3: TGTGCCAGCAGCCGGACTCATGATGAGCAGTTCTTC. The full variable domain, with the rest looked up from reference TRBV14 and TRBJ2-1, is EAGVTQFPSHSVIEKGQTVTLRCDPISGHDNLYWYRRVMGKEIKFLLHFVKESKQDESGMPNNRFLAERTGGTYSTLKVQPAELEDSGVYFCASSRTHDEQFFGPGTRLTVL.

This clonotype has a count of ten or more. The chain joins TRBV9 to TRBJ1-3; D call uncertain. V lost 3 bases, J lost 7 bases, and 14 bases lay in between. This CDR3 has 14 residues. From germline, CDR1 is SGDLS and CDR2 YYNGEE. Written as DNA, the CDR3 is TGTGCCAGCAGCGCCGGCCTCCCCCCGAACACCATATATTTT. This codes for CASSAGLPPNTIYF.

The table lists this clonotype with a count of one. A junction end diverges from the germline sequence, so it may reflect a read error. The chain joins TRBV7-9 to TRBJ2-7; D might be TRBD2 (6 bases). The germline V gene has CDR1 SEHNR and CDR2 FQNEAQ (reference sequence). CDR3 length equals 16 residues. CDR3 sequence: CAGRMIRGGSNYEQYF. The CDR3 region has the DNA TGTGCCGGCAGGATGATACGTGGGGGGAGTAACTACGAGCAGTACTTC.